The 3 T cell receptor beta chains below were found in one sample sequenced in a study of shared clonotypes between healthy human individuals (dated by TCRdb to 2020 to 2022). For the CD8 naive samples, CD45RO-negative cells were positively selected for CCR7, yielding a CD45RA+CCR7+ population from which TemRA cells were excluded. Library creation used the immunoSEQ multiplex PCR assay. TCRdb took over this immuneACCESS table, retaining in-frame rearrangements with V and J assigned. Such tables are incomplete; in checked studies, under half of the missing clones stem from an unresolved V gene, and the remainder is unexplained. The sample includes more than 2 million clones, with roughly 95% observed a single time. Jointly, the top ten make up more than 1.5% of the sample. Material: naive CD8+ T cells from PBMCs. According to the study, the label for this sample's cell subset or site signals: CD45RA+CCR7+. These TCRs come from a man between 18 and 29 years old in good health. Some clones in this sample may be carry-over from other donors' samples.

This chain's CDR3 is CASSLVNRGSYTF. The CDR3 DNA follows: TGTGCCAGCAGTTTGGTTAACAGGGGTAGCTACACCTTC. This sequence joins TRBV28 and TRBJ1-2; 7 bases map to TRBD1. Germline lookup yields CDR1 MDHEN and CDR2 SYDVKM. This CDR3 region has 13 residues. Trimming cost V 3 bases and J 9 bases; bases outside gene matches: 7.

This clone was observed a few times. The J gene is TRBJ1-1, the V gene TRBV4-3; possibly TRBD1 for D (5 bases). Trimming removed 0 bases from V and 5 bases from J, with 16 bases in between. CDR3 length equals 16 residues. Germline V gene sequence: CDR1 LGHNA, CDR2 YSLEER. Here the CDR3 DNA reads TGCGCCAGCAGCCAAGATCGAATTCAGGGAGGGACTGAAGCTTTCTTT. As protein: CASSQDRIQGGTEAFF.

The chain links TRBV7-9 to TRBJ1-3, with 8 bases identical to TRBD1. Germline V gene lookup returns CDR1 SEHNR and CDR2 FQNEAQ (reference sequence). This CDR3 spans 14 amino acids. J was trimmed by 7 bases and V by 8 bases; bases with no gene match: 10. CDR3 sequence (DNA): TGTGCCAGCGGTGACGGACAGGGTCTCAACACCATATATTTT. Translating it yields CASGDGQGLNTIYF.